The 10 T cell receptor beta chains in this list originate from one sample, sequenced in a study of blood T cell repertoires in COVID-19. Repertoires were generated with immunoSEQ multiplex PCR, while TCRdb's copy carries only in-frame clones and drops some. The sample records about 60,000 clones, about 87% being singletons. The sequenced material came from peripheral blood. The receptors stem from a man aged 55-75 years with acute or convalescent COVID-19.

The chain combines TRBV5-1 with TRBJ1-2; 9 bases align to TRBD1. The germline gives CDR1 SGHRS, CDR2 YFSETQ. The V and J ends lost 2 bases and 6 bases, in that order; junction bases with no gene match: 5. This CDR3 comprises 14 residues. CDR3: CASSLTGGLNGYTF. The CDR3 DNA reads TGCGCCAGCAGCTTAACAGGGGGCTTAAATGGCTACACCTTC.

This chain links TRBV9 with TRBJ2-3, with a tentative D call TRBD1 (5 bases). Per the germline V gene, CDR1 is SGDLS and CDR2 is YYNGEE. This CDR3 is built from 15 residues. V was cut by 0 bases and J by 6 bases, with 14 bases left in between. CDR3 region: CASSVEGRVADTQYF. The CDR3 region has the DNA TGTGCCAGCAGCGTAGAGGGCAGGGTGGCCGATACGCAGTATTTT.

This sequence joins TRBV10-3 and TRBJ2-1, with TRBD2 matching 13 bases. Germline CDR1 reads ENHRY; CDR2 reads SYGVKD. This CDR3 contains 18 residues. After removal of 11 bases from V and 2 bases from J, the junction contained 15 bases not matched to a gene. In DNA form, the CDR3 reads TGTGCCGAACCCCCGGGACTAGCGGGACGTGAAACCTACAATGAGCAGTTCTTC. Protein: CAEPPGLAGRETYNEQFF.

The chain employs TRBV6-2 or TRBV6-3 and TRBJ2-5; 7 bases are shared with TRBD2. J lost 1 base, V lost 6 bases, and 14 bases had no gene match. Germline CDR1 is MNHEY and CDR2 is SVGEGT. The CDR3 extends over 17 amino acids. As DNA, the CDR3 is TGTGCCAGCAGCCACCGCGCTAGCGGCATGGCCCAAGAGACCCAGTACTTC. This gives the protein CASSHRASGMAQETQYF.

The chain employs TRBV11-2 and TRBJ1-5; TRBD1 is a possible D gene (6 bases). The CDR3 consists of 15 residues. V dropped 1 base and J dropped 4 bases, with 11 bases sitting between them. CDR1 is SGHAT and CDR2 is FQNNGV in the germline V gene. In DNA form, the CDR3 reads TGTGCCAGCAGCTTAGTACCAGGGGCTAATCAGCCCCAGCATTTT. Its protein product is CASSLVPGANQPQHF.

The rearrangement uses TRBV27 and TRBJ2-2; TRBD1 might be the D (6 bases). CDR1 and CDR2 (germline): MNHEY, SMNVEV (reference sequence). The CDR3 spans 14 residues. V was clipped by 6 bases and J by 4 bases, with 12 bases between them. The CDR3 sequence is CASRRGQFTGELFF. As DNA, the CDR3 is TGTGCCAGCAGGCGAGGACAGTTCACCGGGGAGCTGTTTTTT.

V and J are TRBV7-2 and TRBJ1-2; D gene uncertain. Germline assignment: CDR1 SGHTA and CDR2 FQGNSA. V gave up 8 bases and J gave up 6 bases, with 25 bases separating them. CDR3 size: 16 residues. The CDR3 DNA reads TGTGCCAGCTTCACTAGCAGAGCGACATTTTCAGATGGCTACACCTTC. Translating gives CASFTSRATFSDGYTF.

V and J are TRBV12-3 or TRBV12-4 and TRBJ2-1; TRBD2 aligns across 7 bases. The trim removed 1 base at V and 10 bases at J, leaving 1 base unmatched. The CDR3 is 12 residues long. CDR3 region: CASSLGGGEQFF. In DNA form, the CDR3 reads TGTGCCAGCAGTTTAGGCGGGGGAGAGCAGTTCTTC.

The chain's CDR3 is CASSKQGAGNEKLFF. Here the CDR3 DNA reads TGTGCCAGCAGTAAACAGGGGGCGGGTAATGAAAAACTGTTTTTT. The chain uses TRBV28 and TRBJ1-4, with TRBD1 matching 9 bases. The CDR3 runs to 15 residues. Trimming at V came to 5 bases and at J to 4 bases, leaving 5 bases not matched to a gene. CDR1 is MDHEN and CDR2 is SYDVKM in the germline V gene.

The CDR3 DNA reads TGTGCCAGCAGCCTCAGGACAGGCCGTAATGAAAAACTGTTTTTT. Its protein product is CASSLRTGRNEKLFF. The genes are TRBV28 and TRBJ1-4; 7 bases agree with TRBD1. Germline trimming cut 6 bases from V and 4 bases from J; bases unmatched to any gene: 8. The CDR3 covers 15 residues. In germline, CDR1 is MDHEN, CDR2 SYDVKM.